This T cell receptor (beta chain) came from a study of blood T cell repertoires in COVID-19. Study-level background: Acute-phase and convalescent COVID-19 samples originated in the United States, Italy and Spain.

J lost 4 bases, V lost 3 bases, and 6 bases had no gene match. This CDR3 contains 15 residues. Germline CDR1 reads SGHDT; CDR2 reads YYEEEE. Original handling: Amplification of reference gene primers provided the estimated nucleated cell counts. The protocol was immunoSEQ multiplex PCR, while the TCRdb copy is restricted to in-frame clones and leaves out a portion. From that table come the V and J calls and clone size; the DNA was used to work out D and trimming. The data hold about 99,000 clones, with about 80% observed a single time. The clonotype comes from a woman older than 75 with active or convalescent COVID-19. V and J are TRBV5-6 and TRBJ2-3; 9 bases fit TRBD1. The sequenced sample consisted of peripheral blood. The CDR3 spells CASSYGTGRPDTQYF. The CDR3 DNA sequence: TGTGCCAGCAGCTATGGGACAGGGCGTCCAGATACGCAGTATTTT.